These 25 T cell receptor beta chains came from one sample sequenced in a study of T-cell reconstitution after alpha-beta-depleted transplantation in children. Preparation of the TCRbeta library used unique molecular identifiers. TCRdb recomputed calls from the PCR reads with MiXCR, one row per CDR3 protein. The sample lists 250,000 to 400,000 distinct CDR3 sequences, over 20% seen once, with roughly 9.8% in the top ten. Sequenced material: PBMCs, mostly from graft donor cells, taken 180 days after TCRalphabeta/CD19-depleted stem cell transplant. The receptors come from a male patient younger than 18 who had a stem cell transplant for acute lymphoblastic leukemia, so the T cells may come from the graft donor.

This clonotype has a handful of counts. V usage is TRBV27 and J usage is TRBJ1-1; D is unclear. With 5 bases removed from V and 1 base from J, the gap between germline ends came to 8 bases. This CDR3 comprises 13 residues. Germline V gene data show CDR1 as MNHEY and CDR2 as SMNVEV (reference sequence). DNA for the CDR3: TGTGCCAGCAGTCGTCGCGAGAACACTGAAGCTTTCTTT. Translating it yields CASSRRENTEAFF.

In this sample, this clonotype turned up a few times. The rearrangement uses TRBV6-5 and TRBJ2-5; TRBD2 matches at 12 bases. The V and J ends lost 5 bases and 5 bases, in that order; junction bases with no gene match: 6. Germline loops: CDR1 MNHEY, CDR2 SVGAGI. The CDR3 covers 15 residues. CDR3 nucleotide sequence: TGTGCCAGCAGTCTACTAGCGGGAGGTTCTGAGACCCAGTACTTC. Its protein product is CASSLLAGGSETQYF.

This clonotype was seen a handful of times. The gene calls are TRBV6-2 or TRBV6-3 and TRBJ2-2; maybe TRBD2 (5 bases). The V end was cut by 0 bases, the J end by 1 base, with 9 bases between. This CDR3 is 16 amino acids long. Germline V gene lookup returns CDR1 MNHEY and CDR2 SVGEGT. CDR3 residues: CASSYSKGVNTGELFF. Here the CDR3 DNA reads TGTGCCAGCAGTTACTCCAAGGGAGTGAACACCGGGGAGCTGTTTTTT.

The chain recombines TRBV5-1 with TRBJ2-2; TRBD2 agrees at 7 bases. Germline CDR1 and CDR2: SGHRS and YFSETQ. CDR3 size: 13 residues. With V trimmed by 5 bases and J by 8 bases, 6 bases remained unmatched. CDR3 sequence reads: CASRVAGAGELFF. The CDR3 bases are TGCGCCAGCAGAGTTGCGGGAGCTGGGGAGCTGTTTTTT.

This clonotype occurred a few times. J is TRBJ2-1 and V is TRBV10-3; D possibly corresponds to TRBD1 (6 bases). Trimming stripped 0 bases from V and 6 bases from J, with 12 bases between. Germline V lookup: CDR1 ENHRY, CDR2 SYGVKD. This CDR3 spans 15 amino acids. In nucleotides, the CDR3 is TGTGCCATCAGTGAGTCGCAGGGGCACGGCAATGAGCAGTTCTTC. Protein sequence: CAISESQGHGNEQFF.

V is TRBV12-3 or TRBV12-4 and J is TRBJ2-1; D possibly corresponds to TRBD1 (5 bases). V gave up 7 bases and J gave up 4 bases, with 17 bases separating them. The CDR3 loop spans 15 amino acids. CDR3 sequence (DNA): TGTGCCAGCACCTTAGGGGTGCGGCTGTACAATGAGCAGTTCTTC. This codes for CASTLGVRLYNEQFF.

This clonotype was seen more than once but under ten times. CDR3 region: CASKGGSGERMNTEAFF. The CDR3 DNA reads TGCGCCAGCAAAGGAGGATCAGGGGAGAGAATGAACACTGAAGCTTTCTTT. V gene TRBV5-1 combines with J gene TRBJ1-1; D is possibly TRBD1 (6 bases). Trimming removed 6 bases from V and 0 bases from J, with 21 bases in between. This CDR3 comprises 17 residues. Germline CDR1 reads SGHRS; CDR2 reads YFSETQ.

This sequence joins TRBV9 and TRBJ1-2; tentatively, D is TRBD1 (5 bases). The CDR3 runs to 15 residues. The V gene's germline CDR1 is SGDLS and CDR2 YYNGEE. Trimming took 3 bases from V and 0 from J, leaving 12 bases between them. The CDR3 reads CASSGWGLANYGYTF. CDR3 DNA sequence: TGTGCCAGCAGCGGGTGGGGACTCGCTAACTATGGCTACACCTTC. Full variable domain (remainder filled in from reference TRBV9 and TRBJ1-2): DSGVTQTPKHLITATGQRVTLRCSPRSGDLSVYWYQQSLDQGLQFLIQYYNGEERAKGNILERFSAQQFPDLHSELNLSSLELGDSALYFCASSGWGLANYGYTFGSGTRLTVV.

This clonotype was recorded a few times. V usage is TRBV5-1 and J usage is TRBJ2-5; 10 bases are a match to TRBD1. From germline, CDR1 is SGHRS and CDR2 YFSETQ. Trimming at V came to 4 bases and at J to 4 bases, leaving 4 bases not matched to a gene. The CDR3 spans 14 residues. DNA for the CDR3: TGCGCCAGCAGCGACAGGGGGCCCTCAGAGACCCAGTACTTC. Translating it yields CASSDRGPSETQYF.

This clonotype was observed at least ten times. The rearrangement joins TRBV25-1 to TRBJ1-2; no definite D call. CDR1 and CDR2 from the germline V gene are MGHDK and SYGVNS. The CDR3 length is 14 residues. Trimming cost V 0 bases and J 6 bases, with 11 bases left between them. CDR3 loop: CASSEYSSADGYTF. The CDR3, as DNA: TGTGCCAGCAGTGAATATTCGAGCGCGGATGGCTACACCTTC.

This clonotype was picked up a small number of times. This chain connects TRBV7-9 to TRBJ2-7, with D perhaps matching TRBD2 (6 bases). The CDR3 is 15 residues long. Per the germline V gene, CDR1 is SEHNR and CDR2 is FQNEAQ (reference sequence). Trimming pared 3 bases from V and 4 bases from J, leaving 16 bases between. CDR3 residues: CASSLGPRLVYEQYF. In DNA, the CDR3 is TGTGCCAGCAGCTTGGGACCGAGACTAGTGTACGAGCAGTACTTC.

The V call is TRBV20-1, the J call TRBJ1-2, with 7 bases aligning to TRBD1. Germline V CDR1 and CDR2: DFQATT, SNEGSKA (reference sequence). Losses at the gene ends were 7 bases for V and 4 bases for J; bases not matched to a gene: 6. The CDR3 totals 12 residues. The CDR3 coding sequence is TGCAGTGGGGGGGGGACAGCCTATGGCTACACCTTC. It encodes CSGGGTAYGYTF.

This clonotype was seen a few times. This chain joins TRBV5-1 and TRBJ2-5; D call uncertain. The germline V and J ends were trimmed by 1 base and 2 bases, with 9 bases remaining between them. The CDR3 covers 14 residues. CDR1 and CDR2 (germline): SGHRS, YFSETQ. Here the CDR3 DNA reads TGCGCCAGCAGCTTGAGCTGGCTACAAGAGACCCAGTACTTC. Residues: CASSLSWLQETQYF.

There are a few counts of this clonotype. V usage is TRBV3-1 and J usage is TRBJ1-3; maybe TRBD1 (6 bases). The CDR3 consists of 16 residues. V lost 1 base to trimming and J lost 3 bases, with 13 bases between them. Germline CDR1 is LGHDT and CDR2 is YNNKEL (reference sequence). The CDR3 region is CASSQVGGAGGNTIYF. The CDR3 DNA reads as TGTGCCAGCAGCCAAGTTGGGGGGGCCGGTGGAAACACCATATATTTT.

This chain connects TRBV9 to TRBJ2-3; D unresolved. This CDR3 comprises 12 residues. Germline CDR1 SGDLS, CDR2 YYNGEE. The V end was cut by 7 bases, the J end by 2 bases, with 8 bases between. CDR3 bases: TGTGCCAGCGAAGGATTCACAGATACGCAGTATTTT. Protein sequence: CASEGFTDTQYF.

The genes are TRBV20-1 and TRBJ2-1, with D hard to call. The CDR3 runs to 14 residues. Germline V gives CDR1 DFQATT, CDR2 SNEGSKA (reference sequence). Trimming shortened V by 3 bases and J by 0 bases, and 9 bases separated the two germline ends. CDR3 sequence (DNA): TGCAGTGCTAGCAGCCTCCCCTCCTACAATGAGCAGTTCTTC. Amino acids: CSASSLPSYNEQFF.

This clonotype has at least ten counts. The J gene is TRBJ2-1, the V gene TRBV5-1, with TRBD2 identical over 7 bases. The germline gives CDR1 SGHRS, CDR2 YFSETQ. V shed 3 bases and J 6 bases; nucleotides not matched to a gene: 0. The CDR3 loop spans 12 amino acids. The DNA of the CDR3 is TGCGCCAGCAGCTGGACTAGCAATGAGCAGTTCTTC. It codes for CASSWTSNEQFF.

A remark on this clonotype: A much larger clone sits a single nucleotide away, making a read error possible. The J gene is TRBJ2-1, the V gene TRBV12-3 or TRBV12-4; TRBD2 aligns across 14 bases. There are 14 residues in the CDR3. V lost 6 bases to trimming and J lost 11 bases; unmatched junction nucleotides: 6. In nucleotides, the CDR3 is TGTGCCAGCAGGGGGACTAGCGGGAGAGCTAAGCAGTTCTTC. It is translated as CASRGTSGRAKQFF.

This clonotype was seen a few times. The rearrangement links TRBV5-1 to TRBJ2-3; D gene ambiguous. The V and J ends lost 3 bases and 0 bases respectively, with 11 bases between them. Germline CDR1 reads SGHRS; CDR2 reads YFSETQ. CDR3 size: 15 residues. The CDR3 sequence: CASSYRSSSTDTQYF. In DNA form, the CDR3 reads TGCGCCAGCAGCTATCGATCGTCCAGCACAGATACGCAGTATTTT.

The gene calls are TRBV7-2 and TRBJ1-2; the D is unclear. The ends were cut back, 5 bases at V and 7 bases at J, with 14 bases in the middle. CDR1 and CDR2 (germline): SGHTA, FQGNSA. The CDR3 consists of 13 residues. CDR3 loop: CASSRPGSGGYTF. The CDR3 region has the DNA TGTGCCAGCAGCAGACCGGGGTCGGGTGGCTACACCTTC.

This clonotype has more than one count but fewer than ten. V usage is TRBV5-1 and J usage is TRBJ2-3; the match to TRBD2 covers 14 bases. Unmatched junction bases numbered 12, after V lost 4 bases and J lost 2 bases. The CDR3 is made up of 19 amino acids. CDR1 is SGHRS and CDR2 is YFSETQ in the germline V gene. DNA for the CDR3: TGCGCCAGCAGCCAATTTGGACTAGCGGGAGGAGGGATCACAGATACGCAGTATTTT. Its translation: CASSQFGLAGGGITDTQYF.

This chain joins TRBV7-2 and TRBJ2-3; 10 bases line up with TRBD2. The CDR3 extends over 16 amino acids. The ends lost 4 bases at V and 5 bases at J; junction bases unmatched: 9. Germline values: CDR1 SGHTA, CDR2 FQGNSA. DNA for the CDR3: TGTGCCAGCAGCTCAAAGGCTAGCGGGGGTATAGATACGCAGTATTTT. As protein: CASSSKASGGIDTQYF.

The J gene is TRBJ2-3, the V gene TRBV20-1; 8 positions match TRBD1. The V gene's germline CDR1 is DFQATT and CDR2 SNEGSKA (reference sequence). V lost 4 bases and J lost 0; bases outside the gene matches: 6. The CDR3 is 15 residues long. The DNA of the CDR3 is TGCAGTGCTAAGGCAGGGGGCACTAGCACAGATACGCAGTATTTT. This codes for CSAKAGGTSTDTQYF.

CDR3 residues: CASSLVTGSYEQYF. CDR3 coding DNA: TGTGCCAGCAGCTTAGTCACGGGATCATACGAGCAGTACTTC. V is TRBV7-2 and J is TRBJ2-7; TRBD2 might be the D (5 bases). Trimming cost V 1 base and J 4 bases, with 11 bases left between them. Germline lookup yields CDR1 SGHTA and CDR2 FQGNSA. The CDR3 has 14 amino acids.

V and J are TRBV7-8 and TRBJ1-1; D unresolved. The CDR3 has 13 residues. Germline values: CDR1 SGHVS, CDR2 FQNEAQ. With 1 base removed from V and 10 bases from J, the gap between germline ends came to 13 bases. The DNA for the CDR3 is TGTGCCAGCAGCTTAGGTGAGCGGAGGACAGCTTTCTTT. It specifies CASSLGERRTAFF.